The sequence of this T cell receptor beta chain was determined in a study of shared T cell receptors in the human thymus. The length of the CDR3 is 15 residues. V lost 4 bases, J lost 2 bases, and 6 bases stayed unmatched. CDR1 and CDR2 (germline): LGHNA, YNFKEQ. The method was immunoSEQ multiplex PCR; TCRdb's version includes in-frame clones alone and lacks a portion of them. Of under 850,000 clones in the sample, approximately 90% were seen once. The same specimen was also included in a second study, on human thymus T cells. As that report states: Across thymic and blood repertoires, the usage of V and J genes appeared to be biased. Overlap was high between thymic repertoires from unrelated individuals, as reported in related research.

Sequencing was done on a sample of thymocytes. The genes are TRBV4-2 and TRBJ2-3; TRBD2 agrees at 7 bases. This receptor was identified in a boy in the first two years of life with a congenital heart defect. The DNA for the CDR3 is TGTGCCAGCAGCCTGGGACTATCCAACACAGATACGCAGTATTTT. Encoded protein: CASSLGLSNTDTQYF.